This TCR beta chain emerged from a study of CDR3 diversity in severe acne. The V gene's germline CDR1 is SGHTA and CDR2 FQGTGA. Between the trimmed V and J ends, which lost 5 bases and 4 bases, there was a span of 11 bases. CDR3 length equals 13 residues. This clonotype was counted only a few times. TCRdb re-analysed the PCR reads in MiXCR, keeping a single row per CDR3 protein. Among 84,000 or so distinct CDR3 sequences listed, roughly half were seen once. Sequencing input: blood. V usage is TRBV7-3 and J usage is TRBJ2-5, with unresolved D. This TCR came from a male donor in good health, serving as a control. The CDR3, as DNA: TGTGCCAGCAGCCCTGACGTGGGAGAGACCCAGTACTTC. This gives the protein CASSPDVGETQYF.